A selection of T cell receptor beta chains follows, all from one sample in a study of T cells in localized non-small cell lung cancer. TCRdb's table, derived via immunoSEQ multiplex PCR, lists solely in-frame clones and lacks some. The sample has roughly 30,000 clones, 85% to 90% seen once; the top ten hold about 3.2%. The material sequenced was peripheral blood, taken before any cancer treatment. The receptors originated from an older female donor with stage I lung adenocarcinoma. Each CDR3 is given with its conserved first and last residue. Each record gives: clone size, D gene, J gene, V gene, CDR3 protein, CDR3 DNA. A D gene is named only where the DNA matches it firmly. Expanded clones are given a class, and other clones once, few, many or no size at all.

clone_size: -
d_call: TRBD1
j_call: TRBJ2-1
v_call: TRBV6-5
cdr3_aa: CASSEQGAAQFF
cdr3_nt: TGTGCCAGCAGCGAACAGGGGGCTGCGCAGTTCTTC

clone_size: -
d_call: TRBD1
j_call: TRBJ2-2
v_call: TRBV7-3
cdr3_aa: CASSLDRANTGELLF
cdr3_nt: TGTGCCAGCAGCTTAGACAGGGCGAACACCGGGGAGCTGCTTTTT

clone_size: -
d_call: -
j_call: TRBJ2-2
v_call: TRBV13
cdr3_aa: CASSLGANTGELFF
cdr3_nt: TGTGCCAGCAGCTTAGGGGCCAACACCGGGGAGCTGTTTTTT

clone_size: -
d_call: TRBD1
j_call: TRBJ1-1
v_call: TRBV2
cdr3_aa: CASSEYPPTGVMTPEAFF
cdr3_nt: TGTGCCAGCAGTGAATATCCTCCGACAGGGGTCATGACACCCGAAGCTTTCTTT

clone_size: -
d_call: TRBD1
j_call: TRBJ2-7
v_call: TRBV7-2
cdr3_aa: CASSLRDRDEQYF
cdr3_nt: TGTGCCAGCAGCCTACGGGACAGGGATGAGCAGTACTTC

clone_size: -
d_call: TRBD1
j_call: TRBJ1-2
v_call: TRBV14
cdr3_aa: CASSQYRGYGYTF
cdr3_nt: TGTGCCAGCAGCCAGTACAGGGGCTATGGCTACACCTTC

clone_size: -
d_call: -
j_call: TRBJ2-1
v_call: TRBV9
cdr3_aa: CASSETAYNEQFF
cdr3_nt: TGTGCCAGCAGCGAAACAGCCTACAATGAGCAGTTCTTC

clone_size: -
d_call: -
j_call: TRBJ2-2
v_call: TRBV4-1
cdr3_aa: CASSQALATSTGELFF
cdr3_nt: TGCGCCAGCAGCCAAGCCCTAGCGACGAGCACCGGGGAGCTGTTTTTT

clone_size: -
d_call: TRBD2
j_call: TRBJ2-2
v_call: TRBV9
cdr3_aa: CASSARLAGDTGELFF
cdr3_nt: TGTGCCAGCAGCGCCAGACTAGCGGGGGACACCGGGGAGCTGTTTTTT

clone_size: -
d_call: -
j_call: TRBJ2-5
v_call: TRBV14
cdr3_aa: CASSTLAAGGETQYF
cdr3_nt: TGTGCCAGCAGCACACTAGCGGCAGGGGGAGAGACCCAGTACTTC

clone_size: -
d_call: -
j_call: TRBJ1-4
v_call: TRBV7-9
cdr3_aa: CASSPDPDEKLFF
cdr3_nt: TGTGCCAGCAGCCCCGACCCAGATGAAAAACTGTTTTTT

clone_size: -
d_call: -
j_call: TRBJ2-7
v_call: TRBV29-1
cdr3_aa: CSVSGLTYEQYF
cdr3_nt: TGCAGCGTCAGCGGACTGACCTACGAGCAGTACTTC

clone_size: -
d_call: -
j_call: TRBJ1-1
v_call: TRBV28
cdr3_aa: CASLLGGDSNTEAFF
cdr3_nt: TGTGCCAGCCTCCTAGGGGGAGACTCGAACACTGAAGCTTTCTTT

clone_size: -
d_call: TRBD1
j_call: TRBJ1-5
v_call: TRBV7-9
cdr3_aa: CASSLGQGNGLAQPQHF
cdr3_nt: TGTGCCAGCAGCTTGGGACAGGGGAATGGTTTGGCTCAGCCCCAGCATTTT

clone_size: -
d_call: TRBD2
j_call: TRBJ2-3
v_call: TRBV9
cdr3_aa: CASSSTSGYTDTQYF
cdr3_nt: TGTGCCAGCAGCTCGACTAGCGGCTACACAGATACGCAGTATTTT

clone_size: -
d_call: -
j_call: TRBJ2-1
v_call: TRBV5-6
cdr3_aa: CASSLGRLANSYNEQFF
cdr3_nt: TGTGCCAGCAGCTTGGGTCGGCTAGCGAATTCCTACAATGAGCAGTTCTTC

clone_size: -
d_call: TRBD2
j_call: TRBJ2-3
v_call: TRBV7-9
cdr3_aa: CASSPSGVSTDTQYF
cdr3_nt: TGTGCCAGCAGCCCAAGCGGGGTTAGCACAGATACGCAGTATTTT

clone_size: -
d_call: TRBD1
j_call: TRBJ1-4
v_call: TRBV19
cdr3_aa: CASSIDTGVTNEKLFF
cdr3_nt: TGTGCCAGTAGTATAGACACAGGGGTCACTAATGAAAAACTGTTTTTT

clone_size: -
d_call: -
j_call: TRBJ2-2
v_call: TRBV10-3
cdr3_aa: CAISELWPGSTGELFF
cdr3_nt: TGTGCCATCAGTGAGTTGTGGCCTGGGAGCACCGGGGAGCTGTTTTTT

clone_size: -
d_call: TRBD2
j_call: TRBJ2-3
v_call: TRBV10-3
cdr3_aa: CAISGGTSGTDTQYF
cdr3_nt: TGTGCCATCAGTGGAGGGACTAGCGGCACAGATACGCAGTATTTT

clone_size: -
d_call: TRBD1
j_call: TRBJ1-2
v_call: TRBV28
cdr3_aa: CASSRPTGMGYYGYTF
cdr3_nt: TGTGCCAGCAGCAGACCGACAGGGATGGGGTACTATGGCTACACCTTC

clone_size: -
d_call: TRBD2
j_call: TRBJ2-1
v_call: TRBV11-1
cdr3_aa: CASSFKGARGENYNEQFF
cdr3_nt: TGTGCCAGCAGCTTTAAAGGGGCCCGGGGGGAGAACTACAATGAGCAGTTCTTC

clone_size: -
d_call: -
j_call: TRBJ1-1
v_call: TRBV11-2
cdr3_aa: CASSPLGRVRNTEAFF
cdr3_nt: TGTGCCAGCAGCCCGTTGGGACGGGTGAGAAACACTGAAGCTTTCTTT

clone_size: -
d_call: -
j_call: TRBJ2-1
v_call: TRBV18
cdr3_aa: CASSIASGEQFF
cdr3_nt: TGTGCCAGCTCTATCGCCTCGGGAGAGCAGTTCTTC

clone_size: -
d_call: TRBD1
j_call: TRBJ1-2
v_call: TRBV28
cdr3_aa: CASSFRDRHNYGYTF
cdr3_nt: TGTGCCAGCAGTTTTAGGGACAGACATAACTATGGCTACACCTTC

clone_size: -
d_call: TRBD1
j_call: TRBJ1-4
v_call: TRBV19
cdr3_aa: CASSISAGGNEKLFF
cdr3_nt: TGTGCCAGTAGTATTTCGGCAGGGGGGAATGAAAAACTGTTTTTT

clone_size: few
d_call: -
j_call: TRBJ1-2
v_call: TRBV5-1
cdr3_aa: CASSPSPAESKDYGYTF
cdr3_nt: TGCGCCAGCAGCCCATCCCCCGCCGAATCCAAGGACTATGGCTACACCTTC

clone_size: -
d_call: -
j_call: TRBJ2-5
v_call: TRBV7-2
cdr3_aa: CASSQGGARIQETQYF
cdr3_nt: TGTGCCAGCAGCCAGGGGGGGGCTCGTATACAAGAGACCCAGTACTTC

clone_size: once
d_call: -
j_call: TRBJ2-7
v_call: TRBV5-8
cdr3_aa: CASSLGPTSSYEQYF
cdr3_nt: TGTGCCAGCAGCTTGGGACCGACTAGTAGCTACGAGCAGTACTTC